This entry lists 31 T cell receptor beta chains sequenced from one sample in a study of beta chain features in type 1 diabetes (dated by TCRdb to the late 2010s). Libraries were built with the immunoSEQ multiplex PCR assay. All of the isolated RNA was reverse transcribed with the High Capacity cDNA Reverse Transcription Kit, so expressed TCRB transcripts were sequenced. In its TCRdb copy, this immuneACCESS table keeps in-frame sequences only and misses some clones. Where compared with another copy, unresolved V genes explain less than half of these, and the others have no known cause. Present in this sample are about half a million clones, roughly 31% of which were seen just once. The ten largest make up 0.05% to 0.065% of the sample. Material for sequencing was naive CD4+ T cells from blood. Sample cell subset or site, as interpreted from the label and publication: true naive CD4+ T cells. Every receptor here comes from a man aged 18 to 30 in good health.

This rearrangement joins TRBV12-5 to TRBJ2-2, with 7 bases that match TRBD1. Germline V lookup: CDR1 LGHNT, CDR2 FRNRAP. The CDR3 length is 13 residues. V lost 10 bases and J lost 3; bases outside the gene matches: 5. As DNA, the CDR3 is TGTGCTACCGGACAGGATTACACCGGGGAGCTGTTTTTT. It translates to CATGQDYTGELFF.

The gene calls are TRBV20-1 and TRBJ2-7; weak D call: TRBD1 (6 bases). Per germline, CDR1 DFQATT and CDR2 SNEGSKA (reference sequence). The CDR3 length is 11 residues. The CDR3 nucleotides read TGCAGCGGACAGAGAGCCTACGAGCAGTACTTC. This translates into CSGQRAYEQYF.

This clone has a handful of counts. The chain recombines TRBV30 with TRBJ1-2; no clear D gene. There are 13 residues in the CDR3. Germline CDR1 is GTSNPN and CDR2 is SVGIG (reference sequence). V lost 8 bases and J 8 bases, leaving 21 bases between the germline ends. This CDR3 reads CAQEGGSNGGYTF. The DNA for the CDR3 is TGTGCCCAGGAGGGAGGGTCAAATGGAGGCTACACCTTC.

This clone was observed a handful of times. The CDR3 sequence is CASSPAPGVIWETQYF. The CDR3, as DNA: TGTGCCAGCTCACCGGCCCCGGGAGTAATATGGGAGACCCAGTACTTC. The chain links TRBV18 to TRBJ2-5; D is perhaps TRBD2 (6 bases). In germline, CDR1 is KGHSH, CDR2 LQKENI. V shed 3 bases and J shed 5 bases, with 19 bases lying between them. This CDR3 comprises 16 residues. The full variable domain, in which reference TRBV18 and TRBJ2-5 provide the parts outside the CDR3, is NAGVMQNPRHLVRRRGQEARLRCSPMKGHSHVYWYRQLPEEGLKFMVYLQKENIIDESGMPKERFSAEFPKEGPSILRIQQVVRGDSAAYFCASSPAPGVIWETQYFGPGTRLLVL.

This clone was found a few times. Written as DNA, the CDR3 is TGTGCCAGCAGCTTAGGACTAGTTGGCGGACAAGATACGCAGTATTTT. Protein: CASSLGLVGGQDTQYF. The genes are TRBV7-6 and TRBJ2-3; TRBD2 is a possible D gene (6 bases). The CDR3 extends over 16 amino acids. Germline V gene data show CDR1 as SGHVS and CDR2 as FNYEAQ. The V end lost 1 base, the J end lost 5 bases, and 16 bases lay between the germline ends.

This clone was found a few times. CDR3 bases: TGTGCCTGGAGTTGGGACAGGGAAAACGGCTACACCTTC. It codes for CAWSWDRENGYTF. This chain connects TRBV30 to TRBJ1-2, with 9 positions matching TRBD1. With V trimmed by 2 bases and J by 8 bases, 6 bases remained unmatched. Germline V gene data show CDR1 as GTSNPN and CDR2 as SVGIG (reference sequence). The CDR3 runs to 13 residues.

Only a few counts were recorded for this clone. The chain recombines TRBV19 with TRBJ2-5; 7 nucleotides match TRBD2. With V trimmed by 2 bases and J by 2 bases, 5 bases remained unmatched. Germline V gives CDR1 LNHDA, CDR2 SQIVND (reference sequence). CDR3 size: 15 residues. CDR3: CASSIWASGQETQYF. The CDR3 region has the DNA TGTGCCAGTAGTATATGGGCTAGCGGACAAGAGACCCAGTACTTC.

This clone was counted only a few times. The chain is built from TRBV18 and TRBJ1-1; 8 nucleotides match TRBD1. Germline V CDR1 and CDR2: KGHSH, LQKENI. This CDR3 has 13 amino acids. The trim removed 4 bases at V and 11 bases at J, leaving 9 bases unmatched. DNA for the CDR3: TGTGCCAGCTCACTTCAGGGGGCGGTGGTCGCTTTCTTT. This translates into CASSLQGAVVAFF.

A remark on this clone: Being one base from a much bigger clone, this may be a read error. Different DNA sequences within this sample yield the same CDR3. V is TRBV7-2 and J is TRBJ2-1; D uncertain. Per germline, CDR1 SGHTA and CDR2 FQGNSA. Trimming shortened V by 5 bases and J by 0 bases, and 5 bases separated the two germline ends. CDR3 size: 13 residues. The CDR3 loop is CASSASSYNEQFF. In nucleotides, the CDR3 is TGTGCCAGCAGCGCGAGCTCCTACAATGAGCAGTTCTTC.

This clone appeared a few times. The chain combines TRBV27 with TRBJ2-1; D unresolved. V was cut by 5 bases and J by 0 bases, with 11 bases left in between. Germline CDR1 reads MNHEY; CDR2 reads SMNVEV (reference sequence). This CDR3 has 15 amino acids. CDR3 amino acids: CASSRSIPSYNEQFF. The CDR3 DNA follows: TGTGCCAGCAGTCGGTCTATACCCTCCTACAATGAGCAGTTCTTC.

The chain uses TRBV2 and TRBJ1-2; a weak D match, TRBD1 (5 bases). Between the trimmed V and J ends, which lost 5 bases and 8 bases, there was a span of 18 bases. Looked up from germline, CDR1 is SNHLY and CDR2 is FYNNEI. This CDR3 comprises 14 residues. The chain's CDR3 is CASSPPGRRLGYTF. CDR3 nucleotides: TGTGCCAGCAGTCCTCCGGGACGCCGCTTGGGCTACACCTTC.

The rearrangement joins TRBV9 to TRBJ2-1; D remains ambiguous. The V end lost 0 bases, the J end lost 0 bases, and 7 bases lay between the germline ends. Germline values: CDR1 SGDLS, CDR2 YYNGEE. This CDR3 has 15 residues. CDR3 sequence reads: CASSVERTSYNEQFF. CDR3 nucleotide sequence: TGTGCCAGCAGCGTAGAACGAACCTCCTACAATGAGCAGTTCTTC.

This clone was seen a handful of times. The chain employs TRBV29-1 and TRBJ2-3; D possibly corresponds to TRBD1 (6 bases). V lost 4 bases, J lost 2 bases, and 10 bases lay in between. Germline CDR1 reads SQVTM; CDR2 reads ANQGSEA. This CDR3 is built from 13 residues. CDR3 sequence (DNA): TGCAGCGTTGTGGGGACAATCACAGATACGCAGTATTTT. It is translated as CSVVGTITDTQYF.

This clone turned up a few times. This sequence joins TRBV10-3 and TRBJ2-5, with D perhaps TRBD2 (6 bases). Germline values: CDR1 ENHRY, CDR2 SYGVKD. The V gene lost 7 bases and the J gene lost 5 bases, with 8 bases spanning the gap. CDR3 length: 11 residues. The CDR3, as DNA: TGTGCCATCATGGACTACGAGACCCAGTACTTC. Its protein product is CAIMDYETQYF.

This clone was seen only a few times. V and J are TRBV18 and TRBJ2-5; D is uncertain. The CDR3 is 13 residues long. Trimming stripped 1 base from V and 1 base from J, with 4 bases between. Germline values: CDR1 KGHSH, CDR2 LQKENI. For the CDR3, the DNA is TGTGCCAGCTCACCACAGAGCCAAGAGACCCAGTACTTC. This encodes CASSPQSQETQYF.

The chain joins TRBV15 to TRBJ2-7; 7 bases match TRBD2. V lost 3 bases, J lost 3 bases, and 8 bases stayed unmatched. There are 15 residues in the CDR3. The germline CDR1 and CDR2 sequences are LNHNV and YYDKDF (reference sequence). In DNA form, the CDR3 reads TGTGCCACCAGCAGCACCCTAGCGGCTCTCTACGAGCAGTACTTC. Its protein is CATSSTLAALYEQYF.

The chain recombines TRBV29-1 with TRBJ1-1; a possible D gene is TRBD1 (6 bases). Germline V gene data show CDR1 as SQVTM and CDR2 as ANQGSEA. This CDR3 spans 14 amino acids. Deletions cut 1 base from V and 4 bases from J, with 13 bases between. The CDR3 sequence: CSVEVNRQVTEAFF. CDR3 bases: TGCAGCGTTGAAGTGAACCGACAGGTCACTGAAGCTTTCTTT.

The chain employs TRBV14 and TRBJ2-3; TRBD2 is a possible D gene (5 bases). Trimming left V 4 bases short and J 9 bases short, with 14 bases between. Germline V CDR1 and CDR2: SGHDN, FVKESK. The CDR3 sequence is 13 residues long. The CDR3 nucleotides read TGTGCCAGCAGCCTCCGTCATGGAGGAACGCAGTATTTT. It yields the protein CASSLRHGGTQYF. Variable domain in full (rest from reference TRBV14 and TRBJ2-3): EAGVTQFPSHSVIEKGQTVTLRCDPISGHDNLYWYRRVMGKEIKFLLHFVKESKQDESGMPNNRFLAERTGGTYSTLKVQPAELEDSGVYFCASSLRHGGTQYFGPGTRLTVL.

This clone was observed a few times. In nucleotides, the CDR3 is TGTGCCTGGGGGGACAGGGTGGAGGAAAAACTGTTTTTT. Translation gives CAWGDRVEEKLFF. The V gene is TRBV30, the J gene TRBJ1-4; 9 bases line up with TRBD1. CDR1 is GTSNPN, CDR2 SVGIG, per germline (reference sequence). The V and J ends lost 5 bases and 8 bases, in that order; junction bases with no gene match: 6. The CDR3 totals 13 residues.

The chain recombines TRBV14 with TRBJ1-1; D might be TRBD1 (6 bases). The CDR3 is 14 amino acids. The germline CDR1 and CDR2 sequences are SGHDN and FVKESK. The germline V and J ends were trimmed by 2 bases and 4 bases, with 11 bases remaining between them. The CDR3 protein is CASSQMGGGTEAFF. CDR3 DNA sequence: TGTGCCAGCAGCCAAATGGGAGGGGGCACTGAAGCTTTCTTT.

This sequence joins TRBV29-1 and TRBJ2-5, with D possibly being TRBD1 (5 bases). The germline V gene has CDR1 SQVTM and CDR2 ANQGSEA. The CDR3 is 14 amino acids. V shed 4 bases and J shed 0 bases, with 12 bases lying between them. Here the CDR3 DNA reads TGCAGCGTTGCACAGGACCTTAACCAAGAGACCCAGTACTTC. Encoded protein: CSVAQDLNQETQYF. The full variable domain, completed using reference TRBV29-1 and TRBJ2-5, is SAVISQKPSRDICQRGTSLTIQCQVDSQVTMMFWYRQQPGQSLTLIATANQGSEATYESGFVIDKFPISRPNLTFSTLTVSNMSPEDSSIYLCSVAQDLNQETQYFGPGTRLLVL.

This clone was found a few times. Other DNA sequences in this specimen translate into the identical CDR3. The chain couples TRBV30 to TRBJ2-7, with D unclear. CDR3 length equals 14 residues. CDR1 GTSNPN and CDR2 SVGIG come from the germline V gene (reference sequence). Trimming took 0 bases from V and 0 from J, leaving 9 bases between them. The CDR3 nucleotides read TGTGCCTGGAGTGTTCCGGGTAGCTCCTACGAGCAGTACTTC. The encoded protein is CAWSVPGSSYEQYF.

This clone occurred a few times. The V and J genes are TRBV15 and TRBJ1-4; 7 nucleotides align to TRBD1. The CDR3 runs to 16 residues. Trimming took 3 bases from V and 3 from J; bases not matched to a gene: 7. The germline gives CDR1 LNHNV, CDR2 YYDKDF (reference sequence). This CDR3 reads CATSSRPQGSNEKLFF. Written as DNA, the CDR3 is TGTGCCACCAGCAGCCGACCACAGGGGTCTAATGAAAAACTGTTTTTT.

The genes are TRBV5-1 and TRBJ2-7; 10 positions agree with TRBD2. Looked up from germline, CDR1 is SGHRS and CDR2 is YFSETQ. This CDR3 contains 15 residues. Trimming at V came to 2 bases and at J to 3 bases, leaving 5 bases not matched to a gene. This CDR3 reads CASSLGLAENYEQYF. The CDR3 bases are TGCGCCAGCAGCTTAGGACTAGCGGAGAACTACGAGCAGTACTTC.

This clone was detected only a few times. The sample holds other DNA sequences that translate to the same CDR3. The chain recombines TRBV29-1 with TRBJ1-1; 8 nucleotides align to TRBD1. Losses at the gene ends were 6 bases for V and 5 bases for J; bases not matched to a gene: 5. From germline, CDR1 is SQVTM and CDR2 ANQGSEA. This CDR3 has 12 residues. The CDR3 bases are TGCAGCGTGGACGACAGGGGAACTGAAGCTTTCTTT. Amino acids: CSVDDRGTEAFF.

This chain uses TRBV11-2 with TRBJ2-5; TRBD1 or TRBD2 may be the D gene (5 bases each). CDR1 SGHAT and CDR2 FQNNGV come from the germline V gene. The CDR3 sequence is 15 residues long. Trimming cost V 6 bases and J 5 bases, with 19 bases left between them. This CDR3 reads CASRPWGRREETQYF. The CDR3 DNA is TGTGCCAGCAGACCCTGGGGACGGAGAGAGGAGACCCAGTACTTC.

The chain is built from TRBV7-2 and TRBJ2-5; D may be TRBD2 (6 bases). V gave up 3 bases and J gave up 1 base, with 9 bases separating them. Germline-derived CDR1 and CDR2 are SGHTA and FQGNSA. The CDR3 has 14 amino acids. CDR3 amino acids: CASSLTRIQETQYF. CDR3 sequence (DNA): TGTGCCAGCAGCTTGACTAGAATCCAAGAGACCCAGTACTTC.

The sample holds a few counts of this clone. The chain carries TRBV7-8 and TRBJ2-7, with 7 positions matching TRBD1. The CDR3 has 13 residues. The germline V gene encodes CDR1 SGHVS and CDR2 FQNEAQ. Unmatched junction bases numbered 6, after V lost 5 bases and J lost 5 bases. As DNA, the CDR3 is TGTGCCAGCAGCCTCGACAGGGTTAACGAGCAGTACTTC. Translating it yields CASSLDRVNEQYF.

This clone was recorded a few times. This sequence joins TRBV15 and TRBJ2-3; 13 nucleotides align to TRBD2. CDR3 length: 17 residues. V shed 1 base, J shed 6 bases, and the junction held 7 bases outside the gene matches. Germline CDR1 LNHNV, CDR2 YYDKDF (reference sequence). DNA of the CDR3: TGTGCCACCAGCAGAGGAGGGACTAGCGGGATTTGGGATACGCAGTATTTT. Its translation is CATSRGGTSGIWDTQYF. Supplemented by reference TRBV15 and TRBJ2-3, the full variable domain reads DAMVIQNPRYQVTQFGKPVTLSCSQTLNHNVMYWYQQKSSQAPKLLFHYYDKDFNNEADTPDNFQSRRPNTSFCFLDIRSPGLGDTAMYLCATSRGGTSGIWDTQYFGPGTRLTVL.

The chain uses TRBV5-4 and TRBJ2-5; 15 bases align to TRBD2. V shed 2 bases and J 5 bases; nucleotides not matched to a gene: 1. The CDR3 is 15 residues long. Germline values: CDR1 SGHNT, CDR2 YYREEE (reference sequence). The CDR3 coding sequence is TGTGCCAGCAGCTTCGGGACTAGCGGGAGGGAGACCCAGTACTTC. This translates into CASSFGTSGRETQYF.

V usage is TRBV14 and J usage is TRBJ2-1; the match to TRBD2 covers 8 bases. V shed 4 bases and J 8 bases; nucleotides not matched to a gene: 10. Germline V lookup: CDR1 SGHDN, CDR2 FVKESK. The CDR3 sequence is 15 residues long. The CDR3 region has the DNA TGTGCCAGCAGCCGCTCAGGACTAGCCCTGGATGAGCAGTTCTTC. Amino acid sequence: CASSRSGLALDEQFF. The variable domain in full, completed from reference TRBV14 and TRBJ2-1, reads EAGVTQFPSHSVIEKGQTVTLRCDPISGHDNLYWYRRVMGKEIKFLLHFVKESKQDESGMPNNRFLAERTGGTYSTLKVQPAELEDSGVYFCASSRSGLALDEQFFGPGTRLTVL.